The 20 T cell receptor beta chains given below trace back to one sample, sequenced in a study of blood T cell repertoires in COVID-19. Produced via immunoSEQ multiplex PCR; TCRdb's table is partial and in-frame only. The sample carries 200,000 to 250,000 clones, 88% recorded once. The source material was peripheral blood. The receptors were gathered from a woman between 55 and 75 years old with acute or convalescent COVID-19.

The chain uses TRBV7-3 and TRBJ2-5; TRBD2 is a possible D gene (6 bases). The germline CDR1 and CDR2 sequences are SGHTA and FQGTGA. Trimming removed 5 bases from V and 1 base from J, with 8 bases in between. The CDR3 spans 13 residues. CDR3 nucleotide sequence: TGTGCCAGCAGCCGAGCGGGCCAAGAGACCCAGTACTTC. Translation gives CASSRAGQETQYF.

The count of this clone is one. V is TRBV30 and J is TRBJ1-6; D is uncertain. Germline CDR1 reads GTSNPN; CDR2 reads SVGIG (reference sequence). CDR3 length: 14 amino acids. Trimming stripped 0 bases from V and 7 bases from J, with 10 bases between. The CDR3 sequence: CAWSVGSGNSPLHF. In DNA, the CDR3 is TGTGCCTGGAGTGTCGGGTCTGGCAATTCACCCCTCCACTTT.

The chain has TRBV6-2 or TRBV6-3 and TRBJ2-7, with 8 positions matching TRBD2. With 6 bases clipped from V and 0 bases from J, the junction kept 7 bases outside the gene matches. This CDR3 comprises 15 residues. CDR1 is MNHEY, CDR2 SVGEGT, per germline. The CDR3 coding sequence is TGTGCCAGCAGACCTAGCGGGCTAAACTCCTACGAGCAGTACTTC. It is translated as CASRPSGLNSYEQYF.

The J gene is TRBJ1-2, the V gene TRBV29-1, with 8 bases that match TRBD1. Per the germline V gene, CDR1 is SQVTM and CDR2 is ANQGSEA. The V segment lost 3 bases and the J segment 4 bases; nucleotides outside the gene matches: 4. The CDR3 extends over 13 amino acids. CDR3 nucleotides: TGCAGCGTTGACAGGGGGCAAGGCTATGGCTACACCTTC. This codes for CSVDRGQGYGYTF.

This rearrangement joins TRBV3-1 (or the pseudogene TRBV3-2) to TRBJ1-1, with 7 bases that match TRBD1. J was trimmed by 4 bases and V by 3 bases; bases with no gene match: 5. Germline V gene sequence: CDR1 LGHDT, CDR2 YNNKEL (reference sequence). CDR3 length: 14 amino acids. CDR3 in amino acids: CASSHFDRATEAFF. The CDR3 coding sequence is TGTGCCAGCAGCCATTTTGACAGGGCCACTGAAGCTTTCTTT.

This rearrangement joins TRBV4-1 to TRBJ1-1, with 8 nucleotides matching TRBD1. CDR3 length: 15 residues. V shed 4 bases, J shed 6 bases, and the junction held 10 bases outside the gene matches. The germline V gene encodes CDR1 MGHRA and CDR2 YSYEKL. CDR3 protein: CASSLAGQGVAEAFF. CDR3 bases: TGCGCCAGCAGCCTCGCAGGACAGGGAGTGGCTGAAGCTTTCTTT.

This clone was detected only once. The DNA for the CDR3 is TGCGCCAGCAGCTTGGCCGGGCTAGCGGGGGGCGAGCAGTACTTC. The encoded protein is CASSLAGLAGGEQYF. The chain recombines TRBV5-1 with TRBJ2-7; 11 bases are shared with TRBD2. With V trimmed by 0 bases and J by 6 bases, 5 bases remained unmatched. Germline V CDR1 and CDR2: SGHRS, YFSETQ. This CDR3 region has 15 residues.

This chain connects TRBV27 to TRBJ2-3; D may be TRBD2 (5 bases). The germline V gene encodes CDR1 MNHEY and CDR2 SMNVEV (reference sequence). The V end was cut by 2 bases, the J end by 0 bases, with 9 bases between. This CDR3 is built from 15 residues. CDR3 DNA sequence: TGTGCCAGCAGTTTAGGGCGGGTTAGCACAGATACGCAGTATTTT. This encodes CASSLGRVSTDTQYF.

The rearrangement links TRBV11-2 to TRBJ2-3, with 16 nucleotides matching TRBD2. The length of the CDR3 is 19 residues. Germline V gives CDR1 SGHAT, CDR2 FQNNGV. V shed 2 bases, J shed 6 bases, and the junction held 11 bases outside the gene matches. Here the CDR3 DNA reads TGTGCCAGCAGCTTAACGGGACTAGCGGGGGGGGGCACACCTGATACGCAGTATTTT. Its protein is CASSLTGLAGGGTPDTQYF.

The gene calls are TRBV28 and TRBJ2-5; D is possibly TRBD2 (7 bases). Germline V gene data show CDR1 as MDHEN and CDR2 as SYDVKM. The CDR3 has 15 residues. The V end lost 4 bases, the J end lost 4 bases, and 16 bases lay between the germline ends. This CDR3 reads CASSSGEGGRETQYF. The DNA of the CDR3 is TGTGCCAGCAGTTCGGGGGAGGGGGGACGAGAGACCCAGTACTTC.

The chain recombines TRBV10-1 with TRBJ1-2; D gene unclear. This CDR3 is 13 amino acids long. Germline V CDR1 and CDR2: WNHNN, SYGVQD (reference sequence). V was pared by 0 bases and J by 8 bases, with 10 bases between. The CDR3 sequence: CASSESAGTGYTF. CDR3 in DNA: TGCGCCAGCAGTGAGTCTGCGGGAACCGGCTACACCTTC.

The CDR3 nucleotides read TGCGCCAGCAGCCCGTTTAATCCGGACAGCGAGCAGTACTTC. As protein: CASSPFNPDSEQYF. The chain employs TRBV5-1 and TRBJ2-7; D is possibly TRBD1 (6 bases). V shed 4 bases and J shed 6 bases, with 17 bases lying between them. This CDR3 spans 14 amino acids. CDR1 SGHRS and CDR2 YFSETQ come from the germline V gene.

The V call is TRBV2, the J call TRBJ1-2; 7 bases align to TRBD1. Germline trimming cut 11 bases from V and 2 bases from J; bases unmatched to any gene: 11. The germline V gene has CDR1 SNHLY and CDR2 FYNNEI. The CDR3 sequence is 14 residues long. CDR3 bases: TGTGCCGGGGCTTCGGGACAGCCAAACTATGGCTACACCTTC. Translation gives CAGASGQPNYGYTF.

This clone appeared once. The chain carries TRBV6-5 and TRBJ2-7; D possibly corresponds to TRBD1 (5 bases). Germline V gives CDR1 MNHEY, CDR2 SVGAGI. The CDR3 is 14 amino acids. Trimming removed 7 bases from V and 5 bases from J, with 18 bases in between. The CDR3 bases are TGTGCCAGCACCACAGGTTGGGGTTCAAACGAGCAGTACTTC. Protein sequence: CASTTGWGSNEQYF.

V gene TRBV5-5 combines with J gene TRBJ2-7, with D possibly TRBD1 on 6 matching bases. Trimming took off 0 bases at V and 3 bases at J, with 22 bases between the two ends. The CDR3 runs 18 residues. CDR1 SGHKS and CDR2 YYEKEE come from the germline V gene (reference sequence). CDR3 loop: CASSLESVGQGSIYEQYF. CDR3 bases: TGTGCCAGCAGCTTGGAGTCTGTGGGCCAGGGGTCGATCTACGAGCAGTACTTC.

This sequence joins TRBV3-1 (or the pseudogene TRBV3-2) and TRBJ2-1, with 10 bases matching TRBD1. Germline values: CDR1 LGHDT, CDR2 YNNKEL (reference sequence). V shed 4 bases, J shed 8 bases, and the junction held 5 bases outside the gene matches. The CDR3 is 14 amino acids. This chain's CDR3 is CASSRRQGADEQFF. The CDR3 DNA follows: TGTGCCAGCAGCCGCCGACAGGGGGCAGATGAGCAGTTCTTC.

The gene calls are TRBV12-5 and TRBJ2-1; 12 bases agree with TRBD2. This CDR3 region has 17 residues. The germline CDR1 and CDR2 sequences are LGHNT and FRNRAP. The ends lost 2 bases at V and 7 bases at J; junction bases unmatched: 9. The CDR3 reads CASGLLTPLAGGNEQFF. CDR3 nucleotide sequence: TGTGCTAGTGGTTTGTTGACCCCACTAGCGGGAGGAAATGAGCAGTTCTTC. The variable domain in full, completed from reference TRBV12-5 and TRBJ2-1, reads DARVTQTPRHKVTEMGQEVTMRCQPILGHNTVFWYRQTMMQGLELLAYFRNRAPLDDSGMPKDRFSAEMPDATLATLKIQPSEPRDSAVYFCASGLLTPLAGGNEQFFGPGTRLTVL.

The J gene is TRBJ1-2, the V gene TRBV11-2, with a tentative D call TRBD1 (6 bases). Trimming removed 0 bases at V and 7 bases at J, with 18 bases between. Germline-derived CDR1 and CDR2 are SGHAT and FQNNGV. The CDR3 is made up of 16 amino acids. The chain's CDR3 is CASSLDSRTVGSGYTF. For the CDR3, the DNA is TGTGCCAGCAGCTTAGATAGTAGGACAGTGGGAAGTGGCTACACCTTC. The full variable domain, with the rest looked up from reference TRBV11-2 and TRBJ1-2, is EAGVAQSPRYKIIEKRQSVAFWCNPISGHATLYWYQQILGQGPKLLIQFQNNGVVDDSQLPKDRFSAERLKGVDSTLKIQPAKLEDSAVYLCASSLDSRTVGSGYTFGSGTRLTVV.

The chain links TRBV4-2 to TRBJ1-5, with TRBD1 matching over 7 bases. Germline values: CDR1 LGHNA, CDR2 YNFKEQ. The CDR3 consists of 16 residues. J was trimmed by 2 bases and V by 0 bases; bases with no gene match: 4. The CDR3 bases are TGTGCCAGCAGCCAAGATCGAGGACAGGGCAATCAGCCCCAGCATTTT. Protein product: CASSQDRGQGNQPQHF.

The V gene is TRBV2, the J gene TRBJ2-4; tentative D call: TRBD2 (5 bases). The CDR3 runs to 17 residues. Trimming took off 4 bases at V and 0 bases at J, with 16 bases between the two ends. In germline, CDR1 is SNHLY, CDR2 FYNNEI. CDR3 sequence reads: CASSVPRRDLAKNIQYF. The CDR3 region has the DNA TGTGCCAGCAGTGTCCCCCGACGGGATCTAGCCAAAAACATTCAGTACTTC.